This T cell receptor (beta chain) was sequenced for a study of T cells in Graves' hyperthyroidism and ophthalmopathy (dated by TCRdb to the late 2010s). Study-wide context: Peripheral blood was sampled at the time of initial diagnosis, prior to any treatment. A discovery cohort of fewer than 110 patients, about 44 with Graves' ophthalmopathy and 57 with stable Graves' hyperthyroidism, was used to find distinguishing TCR V-J signatures. Prospective prediction of ophthalmopathy was tested in an independent validation cohort consisting of about 20 hyperthyroidism patients and 15 to 17 patients who later progressed to ophthalmopathy. The 100 or so discovery patients were divided at random into training and test sets in a 7:3 ratio. The study also compared thyroid tissue and blood T-cell repertoires from about six Graves' hyperthyroidism patients. Once sampling was done, hyperthyroidism patients were given methimazole at a starting dose of 30 mg daily, whereas ophthalmopathy patients were given high-dose intravenous methylprednisolone. According to the paper, TCR Vbeta CDR3 sequencing was carried out on approximately 140 peripheral blood samples, which came from approximately 41 ophthalmopathy, around 74 hyperthyroidism and roughly 17 progressor patients. What the research found in general, with its limitations: Ophthalmopathy was separated from stable hyperthyroidism by a 13 V-J signature model, with about 88% sensitivity and approximately 81% specificity obtained in cross-validation and 80%/75% obtained in testing. No statistical method was used to set the sample size in advance, and investigators knew the group allocation. In validation, the model predicted progression to ophthalmopathy a median of around 6.5 months before onset, with about 64% sensitivity and about 72% specificity. Most expanded thyroid clonotypes (frequency above 0.001) were also detected in blood, suggesting blood repertoires may reflect thyroid immune responses.

Moderately to severely active disease, a Clinical Activity Score of at least 3, a NOSPECS grade of at least 4, and a duration under 3 months were present in ophthalmopathy patients. Any patient with an uncontrolled infection, another autoimmune disease, pregnancy or lactation was excluded. Diagnoses relied on clinical symptoms, serum thyroxine and TRAb, thyroid ultrasound and orbital computed tomography. PBMCs were isolated from approximately 10 ml of fresh peripheral blood by Ficoll-Paque density gradient centrifugation. Total RNA was extracted with Trizol reagent, and quality was checked on an Agilent 2100 Bioanalyzer. TCR beta CDR3 regions were amplified from RNA transcripts. The first round of RT-PCR for the TCR CDR3 was performed with the HTBI primer set and the Qiagen OneStep RT-PCR kit. The libraries were constructed in a second round of multiplex PCR and then size-selected and purified. Paired-end sequencing of the libraries was performed with 100 bp reads on an Illumina HiSeq2000. The study's processing was this. SOAPnuke was used to process the raw data, with reads discarded if the reads contained adapters or uncalled bases, had a mean Phred below 15, or lacked an exact constant-primer or identifier match. High-quality paired reads were merged with COPE v1.2.5, and unique nucleotide sequences were defined as clonotypes. Clonotypes were aligned to IMGT TRBV, TRBD and TRBJ reference segments using MiTCR v1.1. Only V-J combinations with frequency above 0.0001, covering 99.2% of repertoires, were analysed. A TCS score was defined as the ratio of F50 (clonal expansion) to E x V (chaos), with BLOSUM62-based TCRdist applied between CDR3 peptides within each V-J. Welch's t-statistics and random forest reduced 500 to 550 V-J features to around 14, which were used in a naive Bayes classifier (R e1071). TCRdb took the public reads, trimmed them with fastp at Q25, ran MiXCR for clone calling and kept in-frame beta chains. Each entry merges the rows of one CDR3 protein and shows their most common DNA and genes. Clone size and V and J calls follow TCRdb, not the original study. This sample holds about 640,000 distinct CDR3 sequences; less than 25% were observed only once. The ten most abundant clones make up 34% of the sample.

V is pruned by 0 bases and J by 5 bases, leaving 10 bases of the junction without a gene match. The CDR3 runs 18 residues from the cysteine to the phenylalanine. Only the CDR3 portion is preserved as DNA: 54 bases, with reading frame beginning at the first base. Reading the germline V gene gives CDR1 LGHNA and CDR2 YNFKEQ. Notes on this clonotype: It lacks a known antigen. No per-base quality is available; no much larger clone lies one base away.

What was sequenced was blood. This receptor chain uses TRBV4-2 and TRBJ2-2, and 9 junctional nucleotides match TRBD2. This receptor was identified in a man aged 25 to 40 with Graves' ophthalmopathy. CDR3 sequence: CASSQDPGLAGPTGELFF. The DNA reads as follows: TGTGCCAGCAGCCAAGATCCGGGGCTAGCGGGACCTACCGGGGAGCTGTTTTTT.